By share of the sample, the clone carrying this TCR beta chain is medium-sized. At the time of active disease, bone marrow was collected from every patient. From roughly 0.4 ug of RNA, a library with molecular barcoded alpha/delta and beta/gamma adaptors was made. MiXCR, run by TCRdb on the reads, gives a single entry per CDR3 protein. Among 40,000 to 50,000 distinct CDR3 sequences listed, approximately 19% were seen once. The record originates from a study of read filtering for tumor transcriptome and immune sequencing. Study overall: Transcriptome libraries were built from DNase-treated RNA.

Trimming removed 8 bases at V and 4 bases at J, with 6 bases between. The length of the CDR3 is 11 residues. Germline lookup yields CDR1 SNHLY and CDR2 FYNNEI. The sequence derives from a donor older than 35 with multiple myeloma. The chain links TRBV2 to TRBJ2-1, with D uncertain. The sequencing input was a population of CD138-negative cells sorted from bone marrow. CDR3 DNA: TGTGCCAGCGTTCCTTACAATGAGCAGTTCTTC. Residues: CASVPYNEQFF.